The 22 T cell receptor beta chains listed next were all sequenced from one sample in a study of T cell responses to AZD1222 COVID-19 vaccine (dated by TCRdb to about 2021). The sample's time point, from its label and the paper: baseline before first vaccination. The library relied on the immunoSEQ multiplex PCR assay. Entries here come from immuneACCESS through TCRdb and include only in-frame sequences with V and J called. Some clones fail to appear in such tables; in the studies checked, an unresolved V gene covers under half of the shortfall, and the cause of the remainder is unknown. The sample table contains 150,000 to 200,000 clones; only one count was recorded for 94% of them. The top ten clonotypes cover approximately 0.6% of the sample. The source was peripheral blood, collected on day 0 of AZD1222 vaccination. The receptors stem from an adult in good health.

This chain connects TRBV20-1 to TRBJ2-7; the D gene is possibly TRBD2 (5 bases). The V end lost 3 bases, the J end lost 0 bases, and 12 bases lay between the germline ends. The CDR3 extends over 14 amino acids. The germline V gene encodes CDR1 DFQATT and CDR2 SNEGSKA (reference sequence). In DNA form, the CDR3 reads TGCAGTGCTAGTGGAGCGGAGCTCTCCTACGAGCAGTACTTC. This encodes CSASGAELSYEQYF.

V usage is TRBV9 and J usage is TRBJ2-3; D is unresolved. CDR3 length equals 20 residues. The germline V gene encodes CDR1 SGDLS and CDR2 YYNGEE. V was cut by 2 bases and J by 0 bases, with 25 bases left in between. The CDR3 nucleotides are TGTGCCAGCAGCGTTGCTGAGGAGAGCGTCTCGTTACGAAGCACAGATACGCAGTATTTT. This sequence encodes CASSVAEESVSLRSTDTQYF.

CDR3: CASSLGGPSHGYTF. The CDR3 DNA reads as TGCGCCAGCAGCTTGGGAGGGCCAAGCCATGGCTACACCTTC. The chain employs TRBV5-1 and TRBJ1-2; D call uncertain. Trimming shortened V by 0 bases and J by 6 bases, and 12 bases separated the two germline ends. The CDR3 is 14 amino acids. Germline V gives CDR1 SGHRS, CDR2 YFSETQ.

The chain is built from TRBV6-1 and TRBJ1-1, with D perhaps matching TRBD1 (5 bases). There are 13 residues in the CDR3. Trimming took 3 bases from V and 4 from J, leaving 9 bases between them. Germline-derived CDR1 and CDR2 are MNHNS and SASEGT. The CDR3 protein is CASSDRGGTEAFF. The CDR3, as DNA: TGTGCCAGCAGTGATCGGGGGGGCACTGAAGCTTTCTTT.

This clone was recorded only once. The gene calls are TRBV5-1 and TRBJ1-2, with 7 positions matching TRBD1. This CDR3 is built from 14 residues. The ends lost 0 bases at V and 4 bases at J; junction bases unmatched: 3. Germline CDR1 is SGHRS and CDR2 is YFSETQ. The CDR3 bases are TGCGCCAGCAGCTTGGCTGGACAGGTCTATGGCTACACCTTC. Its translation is CASSLAGQVYGYTF.

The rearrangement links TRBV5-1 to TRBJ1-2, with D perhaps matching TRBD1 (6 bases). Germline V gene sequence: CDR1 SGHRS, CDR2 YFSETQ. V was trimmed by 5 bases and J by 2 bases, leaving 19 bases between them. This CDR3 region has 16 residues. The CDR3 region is CASRPTGTGKNYGYTF. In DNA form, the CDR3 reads TGCGCCAGCAGGCCGACCGGTACAGGGAAGAACTATGGCTACACCTTC.

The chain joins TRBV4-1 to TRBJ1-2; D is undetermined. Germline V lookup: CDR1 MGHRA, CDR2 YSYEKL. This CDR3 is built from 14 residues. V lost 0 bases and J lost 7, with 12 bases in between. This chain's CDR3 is CASSQDLGRRGYTF. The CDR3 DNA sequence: TGCGCCAGCAGCCAAGATTTAGGACGCCGTGGCTACACCTTC.

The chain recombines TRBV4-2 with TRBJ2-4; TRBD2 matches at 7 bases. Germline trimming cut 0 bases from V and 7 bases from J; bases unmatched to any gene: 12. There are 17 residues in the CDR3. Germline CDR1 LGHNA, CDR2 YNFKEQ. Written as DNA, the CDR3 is TGTGCCAGCAGCCAAGATCTTAGCGGGTTTGGTGTGAACATTCAGTACTTC. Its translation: CASSQDLSGFGVNIQYF.

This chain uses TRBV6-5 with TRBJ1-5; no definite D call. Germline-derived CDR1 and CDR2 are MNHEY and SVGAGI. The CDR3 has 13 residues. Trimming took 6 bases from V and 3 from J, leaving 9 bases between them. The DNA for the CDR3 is TGTGCCAGCAGCCTCACCCCCAATCAGCCCCAGCATTTT. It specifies CASSLTPNQPQHF.

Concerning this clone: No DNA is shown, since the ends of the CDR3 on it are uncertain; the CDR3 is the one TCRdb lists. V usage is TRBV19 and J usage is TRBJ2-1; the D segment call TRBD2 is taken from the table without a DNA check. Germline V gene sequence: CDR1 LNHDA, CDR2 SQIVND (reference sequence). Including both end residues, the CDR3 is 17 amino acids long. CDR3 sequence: CASSIRIGGWASGSLFF.

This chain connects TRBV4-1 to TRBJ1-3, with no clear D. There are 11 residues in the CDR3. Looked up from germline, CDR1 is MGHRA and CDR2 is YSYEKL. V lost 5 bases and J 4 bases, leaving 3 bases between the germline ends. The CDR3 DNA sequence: TGCGCCAGCAGCATGGGAAACACCATATATTTT. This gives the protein CASSMGNTIYF.

For the CDR3, the DNA is TGTGCCAGCAGCGATACTAGCGGGGTTCCCTACGAGCAGTACTTC. Protein sequence: CASSDTSGVPYEQYF. The chain joins TRBV7-9 to TRBJ2-7, with TRBD2 matching 10 bases. The V gene's germline CDR1 is SEHNR and CDR2 FQNEAQ (reference sequence). The CDR3 loop spans 15 amino acids. V shed 5 bases, J shed 2 bases, and the junction held 6 bases outside the gene matches.

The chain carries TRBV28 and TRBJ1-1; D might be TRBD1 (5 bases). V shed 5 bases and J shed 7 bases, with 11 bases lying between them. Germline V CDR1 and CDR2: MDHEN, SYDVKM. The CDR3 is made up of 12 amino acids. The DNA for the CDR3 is TGTGCCAGCAGTCCTCAGGGTCTTGAAGCTTTCTTT. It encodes CASSPQGLEAFF.

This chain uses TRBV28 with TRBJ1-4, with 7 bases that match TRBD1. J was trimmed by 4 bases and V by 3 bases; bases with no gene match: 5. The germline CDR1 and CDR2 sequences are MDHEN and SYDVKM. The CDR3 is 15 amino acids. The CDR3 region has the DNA TGTGCCAGCAGTTTCGGGACAGCGATTAATGAAAAACTGTTTTTT. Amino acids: CASSFGTAINEKLFF.

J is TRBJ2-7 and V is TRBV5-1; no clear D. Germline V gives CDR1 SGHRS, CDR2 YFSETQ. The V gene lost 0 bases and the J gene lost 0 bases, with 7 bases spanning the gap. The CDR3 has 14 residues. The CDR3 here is CASSLGSSSYEQYF. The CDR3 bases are TGCGCCAGCAGCTTGGGAAGTAGCTCCTACGAGCAGTACTTC.

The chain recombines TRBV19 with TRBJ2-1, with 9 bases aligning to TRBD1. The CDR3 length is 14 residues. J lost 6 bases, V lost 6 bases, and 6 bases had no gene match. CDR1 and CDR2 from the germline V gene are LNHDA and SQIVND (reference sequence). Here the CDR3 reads CASRYRGRINEQFF. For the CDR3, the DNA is TGTGCCAGTAGGTACAGGGGGCGGATCAATGAGCAGTTCTTC.

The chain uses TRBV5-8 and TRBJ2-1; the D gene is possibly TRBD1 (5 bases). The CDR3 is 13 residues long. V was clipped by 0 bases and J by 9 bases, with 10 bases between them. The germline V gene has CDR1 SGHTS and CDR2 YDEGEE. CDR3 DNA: TGTGCCAGCAGCTTGGGCAGGGCCCCTGAGCAGTTCTTC. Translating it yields CASSLGRAPEQFF.

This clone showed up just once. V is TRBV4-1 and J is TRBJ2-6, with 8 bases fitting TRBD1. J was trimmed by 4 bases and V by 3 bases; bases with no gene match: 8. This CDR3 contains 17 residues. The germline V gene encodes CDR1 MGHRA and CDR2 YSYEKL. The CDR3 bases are TGCGCCAGCAGCCAGAGGGGCAGGGGGCAGGGGGCCAACGTCCTGACTTTC. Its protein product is CASSQRGRGQGANVLTF.

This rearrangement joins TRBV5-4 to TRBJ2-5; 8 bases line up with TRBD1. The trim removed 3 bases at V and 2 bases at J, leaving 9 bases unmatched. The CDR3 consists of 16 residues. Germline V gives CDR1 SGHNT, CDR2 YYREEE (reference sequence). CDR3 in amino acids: CASSSRTGPGQETQYF. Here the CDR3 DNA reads TGTGCCAGCAGCTCCAGGACAGGGCCAGGTCAAGAGACCCAGTACTTC.

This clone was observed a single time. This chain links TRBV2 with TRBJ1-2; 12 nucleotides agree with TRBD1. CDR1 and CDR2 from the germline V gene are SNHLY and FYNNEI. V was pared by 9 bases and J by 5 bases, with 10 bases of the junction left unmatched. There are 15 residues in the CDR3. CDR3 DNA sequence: TGTGCCAGAGATGCCGGGACAGGGGGCGCTTATGGCTACACCTTC. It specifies CARDAGTGGAYGYTF.

CDR3 in DNA: TGTGCCAGCAGCTTGGGTTTCGGGACAGGGGCCTCCTCCTACGAGCAGTACTTC. Translating it yields CASSLGFGTGASSYEQYF. J is TRBJ2-7 and V is TRBV5-4, with TRBD1 matching 10 bases. Unmatched junction bases numbered 9, after V lost 0 bases and J lost 0 bases. The germline V gene encodes CDR1 SGHNT and CDR2 YYREEE (reference sequence). The CDR3 sequence is 18 residues long.

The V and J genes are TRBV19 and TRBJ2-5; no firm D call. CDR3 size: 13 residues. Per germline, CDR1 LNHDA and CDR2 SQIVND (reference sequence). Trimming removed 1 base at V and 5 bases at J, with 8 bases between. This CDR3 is CASSIARVETQYF. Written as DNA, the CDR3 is TGTGCCAGTAGTATAGCCCGGGTGGAGACCCAGTACTTC.